Below are 12 T cell receptor beta chains sequenced from a single sample in a study of blood T cell repertoires in COVID-19. TCRdb keeps only in-frame clones here, not all; method: immunoSEQ multiplex PCR. The sample shows about 410,000 clones, approximately 90% of them seen only once. The sequenced sample was peripheral blood. Every receptor here comes from a woman in her 30s with active or convalescent COVID-19.

The chain is built from TRBV2 and TRBJ1-3, with D unclear. The CDR3 contains 11 residues. Germline V gene lookup returns CDR1 SNHLY and CDR2 FYNNEI. The germline V and J ends were trimmed by 5 bases and 7 bases, with 6 bases remaining between them. The CDR3 sequence: CASSQWNTIYF. As DNA, the CDR3 is TGTGCCAGCAGTCAGTGGAACACCATATATTTT.

The CDR3 DNA sequence: TGTGCCAGCTCACCGGCTGCAGACTATGGCTACACCTTC. Protein product: CASSPAADYGYTF. The chain combines TRBV18 with TRBJ1-2; D is unclear. CDR1 is KGHSH, CDR2 LQKENI, per germline. The V and J ends lost 3 bases and 3 bases respectively, with 8 bases between them. The CDR3 spans 13 residues.

CDR3 sequence reads: CASSHRDRVSDTEAFF. DNA of the CDR3: TGCGCCAGCAGCCACCGGGACAGGGTGTCGGACACTGAAGCTTTCTTT. This chain connects TRBV5-1 to TRBJ1-1; 9 bases match TRBD1. The germline V gene encodes CDR1 SGHRS and CDR2 YFSETQ. V shed 4 bases and J 3 bases; nucleotides not matched to a gene: 10. The CDR3 contains 16 residues.

V usage is TRBV4-2 and J usage is TRBJ2-1, with 7 bases aligning to TRBD1. The CDR3 runs 15 residues. CDR1 is LGHNA, CDR2 YNFKEQ, per germline. J lost 7 bases, V lost 0 bases, and 6 bases had no gene match. CDR3 sequence (DNA): TGTGCCAGCAGCCAAGACACAGGGGCCCGTAATGAGCAGTTCTTC. Translating it yields CASSQDTGARNEQFF.

The rearrangement uses TRBV18 and TRBJ2-1; 13 bases are a match to TRBD2. CDR1 KGHSH and CDR2 LQKENI come from the germline V gene. The CDR3 totals 19 residues. Trimming took 6 bases from V and 2 from J; bases not matched to a gene: 13. The CDR3 here is CASSQTGTSGEPAYNEQFF. As DNA, the CDR3 is TGTGCCAGCTCCCAAACCGGGACTAGCGGGGAGCCCGCCTACAATGAGCAGTTCTTC.

This chain connects TRBV2 to TRBJ2-7, with 8 bases identical to TRBD1. The germline V gene encodes CDR1 SNHLY and CDR2 FYNNEI. V shed 3 bases, J shed 1 base, and the junction held 5 bases outside the gene matches. The CDR3 is 15 residues long. CDR3 protein: CASSDGDRISYEQYF. The CDR3 DNA reads TGTGCCAGCAGTGATGGGGACAGGATTTCCTACGAGCAGTACTTC.

The V call is TRBV15, the J call TRBJ2-3; 8 bases align to TRBD2. Germline values: CDR1 LNHNV, CDR2 YYDKDF (reference sequence). The CDR3 spans 17 residues. V trimming: 3 bases; J trimming: 0 bases; junction bases outside the gene matches: 8. The CDR3: CATSRGFGGGSTDTQYF. CDR3 nucleotide sequence: TGTGCCACCAGCAGGGGGTTTGGCGGGGGGAGCACAGATACGCAGTATTTT.

The chain employs TRBV2 and TRBJ1-1; TRBD1 matches 8 bases. Trimming removed 7 bases from V and 2 bases from J; junction bases left unmatched: 3. Germline loops: CDR1 SNHLY, CDR2 FYNNEI. CDR3 size: 13 residues. Here the CDR3 DNA reads TGTGCCAGCACGGGACAGGCCAACACTGAAGCTTTCTTT. It encodes CASTGQANTEAFF.

The chain carries TRBV10-3 and TRBJ2-3; D gene unclear. Per the germline V gene, CDR1 is ENHRY and CDR2 is SYGVKD. Trimming left V 5 bases short and J 1 base short, with 10 bases between. This CDR3 contains 14 residues. The CDR3: CAISSDTRTDTQYF. DNA of the CDR3: TGTGCCATCAGTTCCGACACACGCACAGATACGCAGTATTTT.

The J gene is TRBJ1-2, the V gene TRBV4-2; 8 nucleotides line up with TRBD1. The J segment lost 4 bases and the V segment lost 3 bases, leaving 4 bases of the junction unmatched. The CDR3 is 14 amino acids. Germline V gives CDR1 LGHNA, CDR2 YNFKEQ. CDR3 in amino acids: CASSQAQGAYGYTF. The DNA of the CDR3 is TGTGCCAGCAGCCAGGCCCAGGGGGCCTATGGCTACACCTTC.

The chain links TRBV15 to TRBJ1-1; D is ambiguous. Germline CDR1 reads LNHNV; CDR2 reads YYDKDF (reference sequence). The CDR3 has 13 amino acids. V was clipped by 1 base and J by 4 bases, with 7 bases between them. For the CDR3, the DNA is TGTGCCACCAGCAGAGTCCCGTTCACTGAAGCTTTCTTT. Residues: CATSRVPFTEAFF.

The gene calls are TRBV5-1 and TRBJ1-3, with 8 bases lining up with TRBD1. The CDR3 has 14 residues. J lost 8 bases, V lost 4 bases, and 8 bases had no gene match. CDR1 SGHRS and CDR2 YFSETQ come from the germline V gene. This CDR3 reads CASSQDRELYTIYF. As DNA, the CDR3 is TGCGCCAGCAGCCAGGACAGGGAATTATACACCATATATTTT.